The TCR beta chain described here comes from a study of blood T cell repertoires in COVID-19 (dated by TCRdb to the early 2020s). Turning to the overall study: The collaborator samples originated in the United States, Italy and Spain and spanned the acute and convalescent phases of COVID-19. The dataset comprised deeply sampled blood TCRbeta repertoires from subjects exposed to, actively infected with, or recovered from COVID-19. Where HLA class I and class II types were available, the types were taken from metadata supplied by the sample provider, not from assay-based typing. Nearly every sample came with metadata listing a de-identified subject ID, COVID-19 status, age in years and sex. The samples were drawn from the first 160 participants of the ongoing ImmuneRACE study and from about 1,200 subjects provided by 6 global collaborators. The repertoires were released in a freely available public database meant as a resource for research on the immune response to SARS-CoV-2. The material from the prospective study consisted of cDNA or gDNA derived from T cells, B-cell-depleted T cells, or PBMCs. What the authors observed across the whole study: The amount of clinical and demographic metadata varied by source and participant and was provided uncurated.

A word on this clone: What this receptor recognizes is not known. No clone much larger than this one lies a single base away; base qualities are absent.

Sequences LGHDT (CDR1) and YNNKEL (CDR2) are obtained from the germline V gene (reference sequence). After removal of 4 bases from V and 1 base from J, the junction retains 2 bases not matched to a gene. The CDR3, from cysteine to phenylalanine, totals 14 residues. Only CDR3 DNA is held: 42 bases, read in frame from base 1. TCRbeta CDR3 regions were amplified from genomic DNA by means of the immunoSEQ Assay, a bias-controlled multiplex PCR. From the authors' description of their analysis: Nucleated cell counts per sample were estimated from amplification of reference gene primers within the assay. To quantify the absolute abundance of each unique TCRbeta CDR3 rearrangement, sequence reads were collapsed and filtered. For each sample, productive Simpson clonality was calculated by taking the square root of Simpson's diversity index across productive rearrangements. TCRdb took this table from immuneACCESS and kept in-frame rearrangements with V and J called. Such tables lack part of the clones; where checked against another copy, unresolved V genes explain under half of the gap, and the rest is unexplained. Clonal size and the V and J genes are those of that table, whereas D and trimming came from the DNA. A total of around 150,000 clones appear in this sample, approximately 91% of them only once. More than 9% of the sample lies in the top ten.

Whole blood was collected in K2EDTA tubes by collaborating institutions according to the institutions' own protocols. For TCRbeta analysis, collaborators shipped samples in one of three forms: frozen whole blood, isolated PBMCs, or DNA extracted from either of those sample types. The sample consisted of peripheral blood. The receptor was derived from a man between 45 and 60 years old with active or convalescent COVID-19. The chain is assembled from TRBV3-1 (or the pseudogene TRBV3-2) and TRBJ2-5; the junction holds 8 bases that match TRBD1. CDR3 loop: CASSRQGAQETQYF. In nucleotides, the sequence is TGTGCCAGCAGCCGCCAGGGGGCCCAAGAGACCCAGTACTTC.